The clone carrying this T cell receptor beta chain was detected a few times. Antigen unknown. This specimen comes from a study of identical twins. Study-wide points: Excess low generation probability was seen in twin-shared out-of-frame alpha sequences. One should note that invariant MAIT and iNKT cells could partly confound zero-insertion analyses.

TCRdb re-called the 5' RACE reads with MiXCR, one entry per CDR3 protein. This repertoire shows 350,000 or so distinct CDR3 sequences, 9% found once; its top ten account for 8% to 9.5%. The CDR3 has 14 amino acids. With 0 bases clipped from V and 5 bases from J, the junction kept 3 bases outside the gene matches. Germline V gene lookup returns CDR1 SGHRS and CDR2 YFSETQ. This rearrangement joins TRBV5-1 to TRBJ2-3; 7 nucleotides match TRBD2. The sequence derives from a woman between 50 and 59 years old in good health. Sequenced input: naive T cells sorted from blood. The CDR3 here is CASSLVIAGDTQYF. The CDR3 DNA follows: TGCGCCAGCAGCTTGGTAATAGCGGGAGATACGCAGTATTTT.